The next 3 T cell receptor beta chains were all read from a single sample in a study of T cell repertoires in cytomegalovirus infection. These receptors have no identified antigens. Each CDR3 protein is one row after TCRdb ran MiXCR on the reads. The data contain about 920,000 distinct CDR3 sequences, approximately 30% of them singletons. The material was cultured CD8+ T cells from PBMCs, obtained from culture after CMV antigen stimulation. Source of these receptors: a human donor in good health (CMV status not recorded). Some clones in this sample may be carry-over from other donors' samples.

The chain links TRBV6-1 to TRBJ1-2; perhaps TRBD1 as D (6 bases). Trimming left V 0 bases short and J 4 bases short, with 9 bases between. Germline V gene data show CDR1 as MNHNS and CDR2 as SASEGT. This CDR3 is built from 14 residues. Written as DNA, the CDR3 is TGTGCCAGCAGTGAAGCGCGGACAGCCTATGGCTACACCTTC. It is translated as CASSEARTAYGYTF.

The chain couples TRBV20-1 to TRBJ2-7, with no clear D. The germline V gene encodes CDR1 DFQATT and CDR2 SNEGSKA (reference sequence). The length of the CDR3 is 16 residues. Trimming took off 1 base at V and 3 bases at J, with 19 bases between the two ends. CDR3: CSARGAGHTILYEQYF. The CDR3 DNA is TGCAGTGCTAGAGGGGCAGGCCACACAATCCTCTACGAGCAGTACTTC.

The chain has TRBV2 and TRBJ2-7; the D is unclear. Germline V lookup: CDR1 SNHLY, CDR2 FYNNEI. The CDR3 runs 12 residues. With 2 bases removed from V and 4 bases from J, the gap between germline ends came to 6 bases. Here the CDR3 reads CASSEQPYEQYF. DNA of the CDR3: TGTGCCAGCAGTGAACAGCCTTACGAGCAGTACTTC.